This T cell receptor beta chain was recovered during a study of Graves' ophthalmopathy and Graves' hyperthyroidism. V shed 7 bases, J shed 5 bases, and the junction held 10 bases outside the gene matches. The CDR3 is 14 amino acids. The germline gives CDR1 ENHRY, CDR2 SYGVKD. This clonotype was observed at least ten times. Researchers took RNA transcripts and amplified TCR beta CDR3 regions from them. RT-PCR was first run with HTBI primers, then multiplex PCR in a second round. TCRdb reanalysed the multiplex PCR reads using MiXCR and keeps one entry per CDR3 protein. The table lists hundreds of thousands of distinct CDR3 sequences, about 38% of them singletons. Each diagnosis was determined on the basis of clinical symptoms, serum thyroxine, TRAb, thyroid ultrasound and orbital computed tomography. What supplied the PBMCs was roughly 10 ml of fresh peripheral blood.

The sequence was collected from an adult man with Graves' ophthalmopathy. The genes are TRBV10-3 and TRBJ2-5; TRBD2 matches at 7 bases. The sequenced sample was peripheral blood. The CDR3 spells CAIKIGGGSETQYF. In nucleotides, the CDR3 is TGTGCCATCAAGATCGGCGGGGGATCGGAGACCCAGTACTTC.